The sequence of this TCR beta chain was determined in a study of cytomegalovirus exposure and HLA in healthy donors. Findings and caveats of the study: Equally common other TCR beta chains were less clonally expanded than HLA-associated ones, a later analysis found. TCR association rates varied by HLA locus in a later analysis, with DRB1 highest and HLA-C lowest.

Concerning this clone: What it binds is unknown.

The PCR ran on 60 Vbeta and 13 Jbeta primers. Using immunoSEQ multiplex PCR, the repertoire was profiled, and TCRdb retains in-frame clones only, with some absent. The sample has about 140,000 clones, 70% seen once; the top ten hold 1.6%. The clonotype was recovered from a woman under 40 in good health and CMV-seronegative. Sequencing used PBMCs.

The CDR3 bases are TGTGCCAGCAGTCAAAAGGGAGAGGTTAACAATGAGCAGTTCTTC. Translated: CASSQKGEVNNEQFF. The chain has TRBV7-3 and TRBJ2-1; maybe TRBD2 (5 bases). CDR1 is SGHTA and CDR2 is FQGTGA in the germline V gene. This CDR3 comprises 15 residues. Trimming stripped 6 bases from V and 5 bases from J, with 17 bases between.